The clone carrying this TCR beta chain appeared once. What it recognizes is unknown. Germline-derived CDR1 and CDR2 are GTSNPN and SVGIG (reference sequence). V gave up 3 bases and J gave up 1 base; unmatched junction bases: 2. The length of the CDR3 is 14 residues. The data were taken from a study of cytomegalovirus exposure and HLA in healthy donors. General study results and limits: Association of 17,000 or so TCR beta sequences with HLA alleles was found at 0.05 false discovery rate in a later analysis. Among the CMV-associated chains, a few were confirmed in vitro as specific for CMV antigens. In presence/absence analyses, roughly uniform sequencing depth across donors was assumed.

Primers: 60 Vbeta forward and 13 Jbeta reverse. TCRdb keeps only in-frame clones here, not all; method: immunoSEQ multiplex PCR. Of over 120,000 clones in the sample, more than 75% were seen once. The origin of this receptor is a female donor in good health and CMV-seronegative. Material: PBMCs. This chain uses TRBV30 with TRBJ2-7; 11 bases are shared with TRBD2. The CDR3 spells CAWRPSGGSYEQYF. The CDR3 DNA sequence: TGTGCCTGGAGGCCTAGCGGGGGGTCCTACGAGCAGTACTTC.